The T cell receptor (beta chain) described here comes from a study of T-cell reconstitution after alpha-beta-depleted transplantation in children. The germline gives CDR1 SGHRS, CDR2 YFSETQ. The V segment lost 7 bases and the J segment 2 bases; nucleotides outside the gene matches: 6. The CDR3 loop spans 14 amino acids. This sample's TCRbeta library carried unique molecular identifier barcodes. TCRdb redid the calling of the PCR reads with MiXCR, one entry per CDR3 protein. The sample shows some 500,000 distinct CDR3 sequences, around 20% of them seen only once. The genes are TRBV5-1 and TRBJ2-7, with 10 bases lining up with TRBD1. The TCR sequence derives from a human donor who donated a stem cell graft to a child with acute lymphoblastic leukemia. The source material was PBMCs from the stem cell graft donor, sampled from the stem cell graft. The DNA for the CDR3 is TGCGCCAGCCATCCCGGGACAGGGGCCTACGAGCAGTACTTC. Its translation is CASHPGTGAYEQYF.